This TCR beta chain was retrieved from a study of monozygotic twins with inflammatory bowel disease. Study-wide results and caveats: Extra variability in the repertoires of patients may have come from differing immunosuppressive treatments. Healthy co-twins exceeded IBD patients in TCRbeta diversity as measured by inverse Simpson. IBD patients share fewer clonotypes with other people than healthy twins do, especially with disease activity.

Collection of an approximately 2.5 ml blood sample took place per donor. Germline CDR1 reads LNHDA; CDR2 reads SQIVND (reference sequence). The CDR3 covers 15 residues. As for this clonotype: No antigen is known for it.

TCRdb derives one entry per CDR3 protein from the 5' RACE reads, leaving out DNA. The sample table sets out over 200,000 distinct CDR3 sequences. This TCR derives from a human donor with ulcerative colitis or Crohn's disease, or a healthy co-twin of an affected twin (not recorded which). The chain links TRBV19 to TRBJ2-3; TCRdb selects TRBD1, and the lack of DNA leaves this call unchecked. The sequenced sample was blood. CDR3 region: CASSLTGMGTDTQYF. The whole variable domain, remainder taken from reference TRBV19 and TRBJ2-3, is DGGITQSPKYLFRKEGQNVTLSCEQNLNHDAMYWYRQDPGQGLRLIYYSQIVNDFQKGDIAEGYSVSREKKESFPLTVTSAQKNPTAFYLCASSLTGMGTDTQYFGPGTRLTVL.